The 29 T cell receptor beta chains given below trace back to one sample, sequenced in a study of T-cell reconstitution after alpha-beta-depleted transplantation in children (dated by TCRdb to 2015 to 2016). The treatment or condition label of this sample denotes: allogeneic hematopoietic cell transplantation with graft depleted of TCRalphabeta T cells and CD19 B cells. The library came from PCR. The sequencer was an Illumina HiSeq 2500. TCR libraries were prepared with molecular barcoding, using unique molecular identifiers to normalize TCRbeta repertoire quantification. TCRdb handled the public reads itself, with Q25 trimming in fastp and clone calling in MiXCR, and kept productive beta chains. Each CDR3 protein appears once, grouped with its most common genes and DNA. For this sample the table gives more than 500,000 distinct CDR3 sequences, of which over 9.5% were detected only once. The ten top clones hold approximately 14% of the sample.

The sequencing used PBMCs, mostly from graft donor cells, collected 180 days after TCRalphabeta/CD19-depleted stem cell transplant. All receptors derive from a female patient aged 2-15 years who had a stem cell transplant for aplastic anemia, so the T cells may come from the graft donor.

This clonotype was observed a handful of times. The rearrangement joins TRBV4-2 to TRBJ2-5; 8 nucleotides match TRBD1. Trimming removed 1 base from V and 2 bases from J; junction bases left unmatched: 0. Germline V gives CDR1 LGHNA, CDR2 YNFKEQ. The CDR3 has 14 amino acids. CDR3 nucleotide sequence: TGTGCCAGCAGCCAAGGGGACAGGCAAGAGACCCAGTACTTC. This gives the protein CASSQGDRQETQYF.

This clonotype has more than one count but fewer than ten. V gene TRBV6-2 or TRBV6-3 combines with J gene TRBJ2-2; 10 bases are a match to TRBD2. Germline loops: CDR1 MNHEY, CDR2 SVGEGT. Trimming took 0 bases from V and 3 from J; bases not matched to a gene: 13. The CDR3 has 20 residues. The DNA for the CDR3 is TGTGCCAGCAGTTACTCGATACTAGCGGGGAGAATACCCGACACCGGGGAGCTGTTTTTT. This encodes CASSYSILAGRIPDTGELFF.

This clonotype has more than one count but fewer than ten. The rearrangement uses TRBV5-1 and TRBJ1-2, with 8 bases matching TRBD1. V dropped 3 bases and J dropped 1; count of bases not matched to a gene: 5. The CDR3 is 15 residues long. CDR1 and CDR2 (germline): SGHRS, YFSETQ. For the CDR3, the DNA is TGCGCCAGCAGCTCAAGGACAGGGTTTAACTATGGCTACACCTTC. Amino acids: CASSSRTGFNYGYTF.

This clonotype has ten or more counts. The V gene is TRBV27, the J gene TRBJ2-7, with D perhaps being TRBD1 or TRBD2 (6 bases each). This CDR3 is built from 13 residues. Trimming cost V 10 bases and J 2 bases, with 15 bases left between them. The V gene's germline CDR1 is MNHEY and CDR2 SMNVEV (reference sequence). The CDR3 coding sequence is TGTGCCACCAGGGGACTTCTGCCCTACGAGCAGTACTTC. Translating it yields CATRGLLPYEQYF.

This clonotype was recorded many times. This sequence joins TRBV29-1 and TRBJ2-7; D might be TRBD2 (6 bases). The CDR3 extends over 14 amino acids. Trimming took 4 bases from V and 4 from J, leaving 17 bases between them. Germline V gene data show CDR1 as SQVTM and CDR2 as ANQGSEA. CDR3 sequence: CSVVEGGARYEQYF. CDR3 coding DNA: TGCAGCGTTGTGGAGGGCGGCGCCCGTTACGAGCAGTACTTC.

This clonotype was seen at least ten times. The chain links TRBV15 to TRBJ2-7; unclear D gene. The CDR3 has 15 residues. V lost 0 bases, J lost 3 bases, and 12 bases lay in between. CDR1 and CDR2 from the germline V gene are LNHNV and YYDKDF (reference sequence). The CDR3 protein is CATSRDREVYYEQYV. In DNA form, the CDR3 reads TGTGCCACCAGCAGAGATAGGGAAGTGTACTACGAGCAGTACGTC.

The V call is TRBV15, the J call TRBJ1-4; 8 positions match TRBD1. The germline gives CDR1 LNHNV, CDR2 YYDKDF (reference sequence). CDR3 length equals 16 residues. With V trimmed by 1 base and J by 6 bases, 7 bases remained unmatched. In DNA form, the CDR3 reads TGTGCCACCAGCAGAGCCCCAGGGGGCGCCCATGAAAAACTGTTTTTT. This sequence encodes CATSRAPGGAHEKLFF.

This clonotype was seen more than once but under ten times. The rearrangement links TRBV7-9 to TRBJ2-3; TRBD2 agrees at 10 bases. J was trimmed by 4 bases and V by 3 bases; bases with no gene match: 4. From germline, CDR1 is SEHNR and CDR2 FQNEAQ (reference sequence). The CDR3 spans 15 residues. The CDR3: CASSFPLAGADTQYF. The CDR3 DNA reads TGTGCCAGCAGCTTCCCTCTAGCGGGAGCAGATACGCAGTATTTT.

This clonotype was counted between two and nine times. The chain couples TRBV7-9 to TRBJ2-3; 10 bases are a match to TRBD1. Germline assignment: CDR1 SEHNR and CDR2 FQNEAQ (reference sequence). The CDR3 is 15 residues long. V lost 7 bases, J lost 3 bases, and 7 bases stayed unmatched. Here the CDR3 reads CASTPDRGKTDTQYF. The CDR3 coding sequence is TGTGCCAGCACCCCGGACAGGGGGAAGACAGATACGCAGTATTTT.

A remark on this clonotype: The conserved phenylalanine or tryptophan normally closing the CDR3 is absent here, so this likely arose from a read error. The DNA is omitted, as the CDR3 cannot be located on it reliably, and the CDR3 follows TCRdb's listing. The CDR3 region is CSLGSLAGGRTI. V gene TRBV20-1 combines with J gene TRBJ2-1; the listed D gene, TRBD1, was not tested against the DNA. The CDR3 is 12 amino acids in total, end residues counted. Germline V gene data show CDR1 as DFQATT and CDR2 as SNEGSKA (reference sequence).

The chain combines TRBV5-1 with TRBJ2-1, with TRBD2 identical over 11 bases. The CDR3 is made up of 13 amino acids. Germline assignment: CDR1 SGHRS and CDR2 YFSETQ. V shed 4 bases and J 10 bases; nucleotides not matched to a gene: 4. Written as DNA, the CDR3 is TGCGCCAGCAGCCTTCGGACTAGCGGGGAGCAGTTCTTC. Protein: CASSLRTSGEQFF.

The chain is built from TRBV20-1 and TRBJ2-2; TRBD2 agrees at 11 bases. The germline gives CDR1 DFQATT, CDR2 SNEGSKA (reference sequence). Germline trimming cut 0 bases from V and 3 bases from J; bases unmatched to any gene: 15. The length of the CDR3 is 20 residues. Here the CDR3 DNA reads TGCAGTGCTAGAGATCCTAGACTAGCGGGAATGGGCCCAGACACCGGGGAGCTGTTTTTT. This sequence encodes CSARDPRLAGMGPDTGELFF.

This clonotype was detected a few times. This chain links TRBV7-9 with TRBJ2-4; TRBD2 matches 10 bases. V gave up 5 bases and J gave up 6 bases; unmatched junction bases: 10. This CDR3 region has 16 residues. The germline gives CDR1 SEHNR, CDR2 FQNEAQ (reference sequence). In DNA form, the CDR3 reads TGTGCCAGCAGCGGGGAAGCGGGAGGGCCTAGAAACATTCAGTACTTC. Its protein product is CASSGEAGGPRNIQYF. The full variable domain, in which reference TRBV7-9 and TRBJ2-4 provide the parts outside the CDR3, is DTGVSQNPRHKITKRGQNVTFRCDPISEHNRLYWYRQTLGQGPEFLTYFQNEAQLEKSRLLSDRFSAERPKGSFSTLEIQRTEQGDSAMYLCASSGEAGGPRNIQYFGAGTRLSVL.

In its sample, this clonotype was seen many times. CDR3 sequence: CASRTDRATGELFF. The DNA of the CDR3 is TGTGCCAGCAGGACTGACAGGGCCACCGGGGAGCTGTTTTTT. This rearrangement joins TRBV7-2 to TRBJ2-2; TRBD1 matches at 7 bases. Germline V CDR1 and CDR2: SGHTA, FQGNSA. V shed 6 bases, J shed 4 bases, and the junction held 5 bases outside the gene matches. This CDR3 has 14 amino acids.

This clonotype showed up many times. The rearrangement joins TRBV27 to TRBJ2-5; perhaps TRBD2 as D (6 bases). Germline loops: CDR1 MNHEY, CDR2 SMNVEV (reference sequence). V was clipped by 3 bases and J by 5 bases, with 16 bases between them. This CDR3 has 15 residues. This chain's CDR3 is CASSFRTGVIETQYF. CDR3 DNA sequence: TGTGCCAGCAGTTTTCGGACGGGAGTAATCGAGACCCAGTACTTC.

Notes on this clonotype: Being one base from a much bigger clone, this may be a read error. This rearrangement joins TRBV3-1 to TRBJ2-2; 13 nucleotides align to TRBD2. V trimming: 8 bases; J trimming: 1 base; junction bases outside the gene matches: 13. The CDR3 spans 19 residues. CDR1 LGHDT and CDR2 YNNKEL come from the germline V gene (reference sequence). CDR3 region: CASCFPGLAGFRNTGELFF. CDR3 DNA: TGTGCCAGCTGCTTTCCGGGACTAGCGGGATTCAGGAACACCGGGGAGCTGTTTTTT.

This clonotype turned up a few times. V is TRBV6-6 and J is TRBJ2-5, with D hard to call. This CDR3 is built from 12 residues. In germline, CDR1 is MNHNY, CDR2 SVGAGI (reference sequence). V dropped 7 bases and J dropped 7 bases, with 13 bases sitting between them. This chain's CDR3 is CASNVALGTQYF. For the CDR3, the DNA is TGTGCCAGCAACGTAGCCTTGGGGACCCAGTACTTC.

This clonotype has only a few counts. This rearrangement joins TRBV7-2 to TRBJ2-5; D not certain. CDR3 length equals 14 residues. Trimming removed 3 bases from V and 5 bases from J, with 13 bases in between. Germline loops: CDR1 SGHTA, CDR2 FQGNSA. The chain's CDR3 is CASSFPSGPETQYF. The CDR3, as DNA: TGTGCCAGCAGCTTCCCCTCTGGGCCGGAGACCCAGTACTTC.

This clonotype has more than one count but fewer than ten. The rearrangement links TRBV7-9 to TRBJ2-3; TRBD1 matches at 7 bases. This CDR3 is 15 amino acids long. V was clipped by 1 base and J by 2 bases; unmatched bases: 3. Germline V gene lookup returns CDR1 SEHNR and CDR2 FQNEAQ (reference sequence). The CDR3 is CASSLVTGITDTQYF. In DNA, the CDR3 is TGTGCCAGCAGCTTAGTGACAGGGATCACAGATACGCAGTATTTT.

This clonotype has more than one count but fewer than ten. This chain links TRBV6-2 or TRBV6-3 with TRBJ2-3; possible D gene TRBD1, 6 bases. The CDR3 has 15 residues. Germline V lookup: CDR1 MNHEY, CDR2 SVGEGT. Trimming took off 6 bases at V and 0 bases at J, with 13 bases between the two ends. CDR3 sequence (DNA): TGTGCCAGCAGCCCGGGACATCCAAGCACAGATACGCAGTATTTT. This codes for CASSPGHPSTDTQYF.

In its sample, this clonotype was seen many times. The V call is TRBV28, the J call TRBJ2-5, with TRBD1 matching over 8 bases. The CDR3 consists of 14 residues. With V trimmed by 6 bases and J by 5 bases, 8 bases remained unmatched. Germline CDR1 MDHEN, CDR2 SYDVKM. The CDR3 here is CASSPWTGRETQYF. As DNA, the CDR3 is TGTGCCAGCAGCCCCTGGACAGGGCGCGAGACCCAGTACTTC.

This sequence joins TRBV29-1 and TRBJ1-2; D is uncertain. CDR1 SQVTM and CDR2 ANQGSEA come from the germline V gene. V was cut by 6 bases and J by 3 bases, with 11 bases left in between. The CDR3 has 12 residues. CDR3 residues: CSVWGRDYGYTF. CDR3 nucleotide sequence: TGCAGCGTGTGGGGTCGGGACTATGGCTACACCTTC.

V is TRBV7-9 and J is TRBJ2-2; no clear D. The CDR3 is 16 residues long. V was trimmed by 1 base and J by 1 base, leaving 10 bases between them. Germline V gene lookup returns CDR1 SEHNR and CDR2 FQNEAQ (reference sequence). In DNA form, the CDR3 reads TGTGCCAGCAGCTTAGAAGGCATAGGGAACACCGGGGAGCTGTTTTTT. It translates to CASSLEGIGNTGELFF.

This clonotype was detected a few times. This sequence joins TRBV28 and TRBJ1-5; D call uncertain. Trimming took off 2 bases at V and 6 bases at J, with 26 bases between the two ends. The CDR3 has 19 amino acids. Germline assignment: CDR1 MDHEN and CDR2 SYDVKM. The CDR3 is CASSLGSDLQPLRGQPQHF. DNA for the CDR3: TGTGCCAGCAGTTTAGGTTCCGATCTGCAACCCCTGCGGGGTCAGCCCCAGCATTTT.

V is TRBV12-3 or TRBV12-4 and J is TRBJ2-3; D remains unclear. The germline V and J ends were trimmed by 6 bases and 5 bases, with 9 bases remaining between them. There are 12 residues in the CDR3. CDR3 in DNA: TGTGCCAGCAGCAGAGAAGGAGATACGCAGTATTTT. Amino acids: CASSREGDTQYF.

This clonotype appeared a few times. V gene TRBV11-2 combines with J gene TRBJ2-1; TRBD2 matches at 10 bases. This CDR3 spans 20 amino acids. The J segment lost 2 bases and the V segment lost 1 base, leaving 14 bases of the junction unmatched. CDR1 and CDR2 (germline): SGHAT, FQNNGV. The CDR3 DNA reads as TGTGCCAGCAGCTTAGGAGCCCCAACACTAGCGGGATTCACCTACAATGAGCAGTTCTTC. Protein sequence: CASSLGAPTLAGFTYNEQFF.

This clonotype was counted a few times. The chain carries TRBV3-1 and TRBJ2-7; 7 bases fit TRBD1. The J segment lost 2 bases and the V segment lost 3 bases, leaving 7 bases of the junction unmatched. Germline V gives CDR1 LGHDT, CDR2 YNNKEL (reference sequence). This CDR3 region has 15 residues. The CDR3 protein is CASSHRDSRAYEQYV. CDR3 bases: TGTGCCAGCAGCCACCGGGACAGCCGCGCCTACGAGCAGTACGTC.

In this sample, this clonotype turned up a few times. The chain couples TRBV28 to TRBJ2-2; D not certain. The CDR3 consists of 13 residues. Trimming took 5 bases from V and 7 from J, leaving 11 bases between them. Germline lookup yields CDR1 MDHEN and CDR2 SYDVKM. CDR3 sequence: CASSLVENGELFF. The CDR3 DNA sequence: TGTGCCAGCAGTCTAGTGGAGAACGGGGAGCTGTTTTTT.

The V gene is TRBV25-1, the J gene TRBJ2-2; a weak D match, TRBD2 (6 bases). Germline V gene data show CDR1 as MGHDK and CDR2 as SYGVNS. V dropped 5 bases and J dropped 8 bases, with 15 bases sitting between them. CDR3 length equals 14 residues. CDR3 sequence: CASSPAGRPGELFF. Written as DNA, the CDR3 is TGTGCCAGCAGTCCCGCGGGGAGGCCTGGGGAGCTGTTTTTT.